The entry below describes one T cell receptor beta chain. Its antigen remains unknown. The sample belongs to a study of beta chain features in type 1 diabetes. Study-wide results and caveats: Naive, central memory and regulatory TCRB repertoires appeared more similar among patients than healthy donors.

The germline V gene has CDR1 MNHNS and CDR2 SASEGT. This CDR3 has 12 amino acids. What was sequenced were expressed TCRB transcripts, since all of the isolated RNA had been reverse transcribed. Sequenced by immunoSEQ multiplex PCR; TCRdb stores in-frame clones only, minus some. Here the sample spans about 150,000 clones, about 7.3% being singletons. The chain employs TRBV6-1 and TRBJ2-7; D is possibly TRBD1 (6 bases). The J call may not be correct, given that the DNA end is closer to TRBJ2-1. Material for sequencing was central memory CD4+ T cells from blood. The receptor was isolated from a man aged 18 to 29 in good health. CDR3 coding DNA: TGTGCCAGCAGCGGGGACAAGGATGAGCAGTTCTTC. Protein sequence: CASSGDKDEQFF.